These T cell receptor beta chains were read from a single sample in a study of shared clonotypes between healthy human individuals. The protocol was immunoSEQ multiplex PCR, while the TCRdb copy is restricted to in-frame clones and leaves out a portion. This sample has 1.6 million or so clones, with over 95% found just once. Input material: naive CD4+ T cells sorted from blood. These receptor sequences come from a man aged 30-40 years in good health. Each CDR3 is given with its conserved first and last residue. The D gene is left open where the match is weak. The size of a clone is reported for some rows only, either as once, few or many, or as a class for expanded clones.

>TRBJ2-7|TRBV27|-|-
CASSFSSAYEQYF
TGTGCCAGCAGTTTCAGTTCCGCCTACGAGCAGTACTTC
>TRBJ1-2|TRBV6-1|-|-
CASSVQNRYGYTF
TGTGCCAGCAGTGTCCAGAACAGATATGGCTACACCTTC
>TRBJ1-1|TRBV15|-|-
CATSRGHGTLNTEAFF
TGTGCCACCAGCAGGGGCCACGGGACACTGAACACTGAAGCTTTCTTT
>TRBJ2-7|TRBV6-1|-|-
CASSELDHEQYF
TGTGCCAGCAGTGAATTGGACCACGAGCAGTACTTC
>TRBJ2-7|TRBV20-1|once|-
CSGDWKYEQYF
TGCAGTGGGGACTGGAAGTACGAGCAGTACTTC
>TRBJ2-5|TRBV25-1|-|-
CASSSPLGTQYF
TGTGCCAGCAGTTCTCCCCTGGGGACCCAGTACTTC
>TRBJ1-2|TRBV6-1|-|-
CADGNGRGVKGYTF
TGTGCCGATGGGAATGGCAGGGGAGTAAAGGGCTACACCTTC
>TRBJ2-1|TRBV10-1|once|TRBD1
CASCPGQGYEQFF
TGCGCCAGCTGTCCGGGACAGGGCTATGAGCAGTTCTTC
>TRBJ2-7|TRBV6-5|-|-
CASSYVQGGRYEQYF
TGTGCCAGCAGTTATGTGCAGGGCGGTCGCTACGAGCAGTACTTC
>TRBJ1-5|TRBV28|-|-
CASSSASTRAQPQHF
TGTGCCAGCAGTTCAGCCTCGACAAGGGCTCAGCCCCAGCATTTT
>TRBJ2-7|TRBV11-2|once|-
CASSRKDSALSYEQYF
TGTGCCAGCAGCCGAAAGGACAGTGCTTTAAGCTACGAGCAGTACTTC
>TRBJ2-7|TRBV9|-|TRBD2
CASSPTGTSGIYEQYF
TGTGCCAGCAGCCCCACTGGGACTAGCGGGATCTACGAGCAGTACTTC
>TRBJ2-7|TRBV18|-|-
CASSPPSPRAPEQYF
TGTGCCAGCTCACCACCGAGCCCGCGGGCTCCCGAGCAGTACTTC
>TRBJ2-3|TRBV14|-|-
CASSQDRQGVDTQYF
TGTGCCAGCAGCCAAGATCGGCAGGGAGTCGATACGCAGTATTTT
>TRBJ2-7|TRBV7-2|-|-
CASSSSYSYYEQYF
TGTGCCAGCAGCTCTAGCTATTCGTACTACGAGCAGTACTTC
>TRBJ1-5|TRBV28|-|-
CASSFLTLQGPNQPQHF
TGTGCCAGCAGTTTTTTAACTCTACAGGGACCGAATCAGCCCCAGCATTTT
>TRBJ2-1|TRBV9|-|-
CASSATRGAYNEQFF
TGTGCCAGCAGCGCTACTAGGGGGGCCTACAATGAGCAGTTCTTC
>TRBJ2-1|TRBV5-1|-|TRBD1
CASSSGQLSYNEQFF
TGCGCCAGCAGCTCGGGACAGCTCTCCTACAATGAGCAGTTCTTC
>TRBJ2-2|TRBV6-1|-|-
CASSDGASNTGELFF
TGTGCCAGCAGTGACGGGGCTTCGAACACCGGGGAGCTGTTTTTT
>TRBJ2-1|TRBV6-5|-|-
CASSQGPIEQFF
TGTGCCAGCAGCCAGGGGCCCATAGAGCAGTTCTTC
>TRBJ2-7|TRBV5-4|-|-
CASSHPGYEQYF
TGTGCCAGCAGCCACCCGGGCTACGAGCAGTACTTC
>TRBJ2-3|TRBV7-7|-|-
CASSLFGDTDTQYF
TGTGCCAGCAGCTTATTTGGGGACACAGATACGCAGTATTTT
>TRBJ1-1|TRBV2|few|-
CASSEGNTEAFF
TGTGCCAGCAGTGAGGGGAACACTGAAGCTTTCTTT
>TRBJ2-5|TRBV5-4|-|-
CASSPLLSGTRETQYF
TGTGCCAGCAGCCCACTACTAAGCGGGACAAGGGAGACCCAGTACTTC
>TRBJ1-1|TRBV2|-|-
CASSTDSQNGAAFF
TGTGCCAGCAGTACGGACAGTCAAAATGGGGCGGCTTTCTTT
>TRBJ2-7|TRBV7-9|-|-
CASSDLGAIPPYEQYF
TGTGCCAGCAGCGACCTGGGAGCTATTCCTCCATACGAGCAGTACTTC
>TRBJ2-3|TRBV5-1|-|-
CASSFGGISDTQYF
TGCGCCAGCAGCTTTGGGGGGATCTCAGATACGCAGTATTTT
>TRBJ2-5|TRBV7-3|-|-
CASSLAPIETQYF
TGTGCCAGCAGCTTGGCCCCGATCGAGACCCAGTACTTC